These T cell receptor beta chains were read from a single sample in a study of vaccination and CD4 T cells after COVID-19. What these receptors recognize is not known. TCRdb analysed the PCR reads with MiXCR anew, one entry per CDR3 protein. This repertoire shows more than 20,000 distinct CDR3 sequences, more than 35% found once; its top ten account for more than 6%. The specimen was CD4+ T cells from blood, cultured in vitro. All receptors derive from a human donor who had recovered from COVID-19. The CDR3 runs from the conserved cysteine through the conserved F or W. The D gene is left open where the match is weak. Clone size, where shown, is once, few, many, or a class for clones that have expanded.

>-|TRBJ1-5|16|TRBV19|TRBD1
CASSITGGAGNQPQHF
TGTGCCAGTAGCATCACAGGGGGCGCCGGCAATCAGCCCCAGCATTTT
>-|TRBJ2-2|16|TRBV19|TRBD2
CASSIAGRAGTGELFF
TGTGCCAGTAGTATAGCCGGGAGGGCCGGCACCGGGGAGCTGTTTTTT
>-|TRBJ2-2|14|TRBV19|TRBD2
CASGSGRDTGELFF
TGTGCCAGTGGGTCAGGGAGGGACACCGGGGAGCTGTTTTTT
>-|TRBJ1-1|12|TRBV6-1|-
CASTPGFGEAFF
TGTGCCAGCACGCCAGGGTTCGGTGAAGCTTTCTTT
>few|TRBJ1-5|14|TRBV2|-
CATTREGGNQPQHF
TGTGCCACCACCCGGGAGGGGGGCAATCAGCCCCAGCATTTT
>-|TRBJ2-7|15|TRBV7-6|TRBD1
CASSLTGGLSYEQYF
TGTGCCAGCAGCCTAACAGGGGGCCTCTCCTACGAGCAGTACTTC
>-|TRBJ2-5|16|TRBV2|TRBD2
CASTYGGSGSGETQYF
TGTGCCAGCACCTATGGGGGTAGCGGGAGTGGAGAGACCCAGTACTTC
>-|TRBJ1-1|14|TRBV7-2|-
CASSLSLAGAEAFF
TGTGCCAGCAGCTTATCTCTAGCGGGGGCTGAAGCTTTCTTT
>few|TRBJ2-1|17|TRBV7-2|-
CASSWGGGGGSYNEQFF
TGTGCCAGCAGCTGGGGGGGAGGGGGGGGCTCCTACAATGAGCAGTTCTTC
>few|TRBJ1-1|14|TRBV2|-
CASSHEGGGTEAFF
TGTGCCAGCAGTCACGAGGGGGGGGGCACTGAAGCTTTCTTT
>few|TRBJ1-2|11|TRBV6-5|-
CASSSGYGYTF
TGTGCCAGCAGTTCTGGCTATGGCTACACCTTC
>once|TRBJ2-1|17|TRBV5-1|-
CASSPAMNGWTLNEQFF
TGCGCCAGCAGCCCGGCGATGAATGGGTGGACCCTCAATGAGCAGTTCTTC
>-|TRBJ1-1|16|TRBV27|TRBD1
CASRPLEDRGGTEAFF
TGTGCCAGCAGACCCTTGGAGGACAGGGGGGGGACTGAAGCTTTCTTT
>-|TRBJ1-1|17|TRBV7-9|TRBD1
CASSLAWDRASNTEAFF
TGTGCCAGCAGCTTAGCGTGGGACAGGGCCTCGAACACTGAAGCTTTCTTT
>-|TRBJ1-2|15|TRBV9|-
CASSVAGSWNYGYTF
TGTGCCAGCAGCGTAGCGGGCAGTTGGAACTATGGCTACACCTTC
>-|TRBJ2-6|15|TRBV5-4|-
CASSLEASGANVLTF
TGTGCCAGCAGCTTGGAAGCCTCTGGGGCCAACGTCCTGACTTTC
>once|TRBJ2-1|14|TRBV7-9|-
CASSSLGRQNEQFF
TGTGCCAGCAGCTCCCTGGGACGGCAGAATGAGCAGTTCTTC
>-|TRBJ1-2|13|TRBV5-4|-
CASRVSGSGGYTF
TGTGCCAGCAGGGTATCGGGCTCTGGTGGCTACACCTTC
>-|TRBJ1-1|14|TRBV12-3/TRBV12-4|-
CASSSLGMNTEAFF
TGTGCCAGCAGTTCTCTGGGCATGAACACTGAAGCTTTCTTT
>-|TRBJ1-6|13|TRBV7-2|-
CASSAGVNSPLHF
TGTGCCAGCAGCGCGGGAGTTAATTCACCCCTCCACTTT
>few|TRBJ2-5|12|TRBV20-1|TRBD2
CSAAGGQETQYF
TGCAGTGCTGCGGGGGGTCAAGAGACCCAGTACTTC
>few|TRBJ1-1|14|TRBV6-1|-
CASSEREGGFEAFF
TGTGCCAGCAGTGAACGGGAGGGGGGCTTTGAAGCTTTCTTT
>-|TRBJ2-7|14|TRBV20-1|TRBD2
CSAPTSGSSYEQYF
TGCAGTGCACCGACTAGCGGGAGCTCCTACGAGCAGTACTTC
>-|TRBJ2-1|15|TRBV6-5|-
CASSYSGITGREQFF
TGTGCCAGCAGTTACTCGGGGATCACCGGACGTGAGCAGTTCTTC
>-|TRBJ1-6|14|TRBV28|-
CASGPWTVNSPLHF
TGTGCCAGCGGTCCGTGGACGGTTAATTCACCCCTCCACTTT
>-|TRBJ2-7|17|TRBV2|TRBD2
CASSEGLAGSPTYEQYF
TGTGCCAGCAGTGAAGGGCTAGCGGGGTCGCCTACCTACGAGCAGTACTTC
>few|TRBJ2-5|15|TRBV5-4|TRBD2
CASSFDLAVPETQYF
TGTGCCAGCAGCTTTGACCTAGCGGTACCAGAGACCCAGTACTTC
>-|TRBJ1-1|16|TRBV18|-
CASSQDILTGNTEAFF
TGTGCCAGCTCACAAGACATCCTAACGGGGAACACTGAAGCTTTCTTT
>few|TRBJ1-2|12|TRBV19|-
CASSTGVSGYTF
TGTGCCAGTAGTACAGGGGTAAGCGGCTACACCTTC
>-|TRBJ2-1|14|TRBV6-1|-
CASRGGATYNEQFF
TGTGCCAGCCGAGGCGGGGCCACCTACAATGAGCAGTTCTTC
>few|TRBJ1-5|14|TRBV19|-
CASSGSYSNQPQHF
TGTGCCAGTAGTGGCAGCTATAGCAATCAGCCCCAGCATTTT
>few|TRBJ2-3|12|TRBV28|-
CASSSLWGTQYF
TGTGCCAGCAGTTCACTTTGGGGTACGCAGTATTTT